This T cell receptor (beta chain) was recorded in a study of spatial heterogeneity in lung cancer. Study details: Each time, sequencing found more beta-chain sequences than alpha-chain sequences. Findings and limits, study-wide: Ubiquitous, expanded tumor-derived TCRs were more frequently observed in blood at resection than at follow-up.

This clonotype was detected many times. Its specificity is unknown. TCRdb ran MiXCR on the 5' RACE reads and lists one entry per CDR3 protein. The table lists about 15,000 distinct CDR3 sequences, almost 8% of them singletons. Time point denoted: sample taken at primary tumor resection. No cells were sorted before sequencing. The whole RNA sequenced was extracted from tumor, nontumor lung or frozen PBMC. The CDR3 loop spans 11 amino acids. Per germline, CDR1 DFQATT and CDR2 SNEGSKA (reference sequence). With 6 bases removed from V and 2 bases from J, the gap between germline ends came to 7 bases. The TCR comes from a female donor with early-stage non-small cell lung cancer. This sample comprised PBMCs, obtained at surgery. The chain recombines TRBV20-1 with TRBJ1-2, with D unclear. CDR3 protein: CSAEGNYGYTF. CDR3 nucleotides: TGCAGTGCGGAAGGGAACTATGGCTACACCTTC.